The present T cell receptor beta chain was sequenced within a study of blood T cells in healthy people across ages. V was trimmed by 3 bases and J by 1 base, leaving 7 bases between them. There are 14 residues in the CDR3. This clonotype was counted between two and nine times. Alongside a J-beta primer mix, a sample-barcoded 5' primer served in a second PCR lasting roughly 6 to 11 cycles. Each CDR3 protein is one row after TCRdb ran MiXCR on the 5' RACE reads. The sample lists about 1.8 million distinct CDR3 sequences; approximately 50% were seen once. Material for sequencing was blood. This rearrangement joins TRBV12-3 or TRBV12-4 to TRBJ1-5; unclear D gene. The sequence derives from a woman aged 40-49 years in good health. The CDR3 DNA reads as TGTGCCAGCAGTTTTCCAGCGAGCAATCAGCCCCAGCATTTT. Protein: CASSFPASNQPQHF.